One TCR beta chain is described in this entry. The method was immunoSEQ multiplex PCR; TCRdb's version includes in-frame clones alone and lacks a portion of them. This sample has about 130,000 clones; about 88% occur once, and the top ten carry 3.2%. This specimen belongs to a study of control samples from healthy donors and cancer patients. V lost 1 base and J 10 bases, leaving 17 bases between the germline ends. Per the germline V gene, CDR1 is LGHDT and CDR2 is YNNKEL (reference sequence). The CDR3 extends over 15 amino acids. The origin of this receptor is a man in his forties or fifties in good health. The chain carries TRBV3-1 (or the pseudogene TRBV3-2) and TRBJ2-1; D call uncertain. The sequencing input was blood. CDR3 loop: CASSQGVQPVQEQFF. The CDR3 DNA reads TGTGCCAGCAGCCAAGGAGTACAGCCTGTCCAGGAGCAGTTCTTC.